The entry below gives a single TCR beta chain sequence along with its context. Its specificity is unknown. Diagnostic decisions used clinical symptoms, serum thyroxine and TRAb, thyroid ultrasound and orbital computed tomography. Initially, at the first diagnosis of hyperthyroidism and before any ophthalmopathy symptoms, blood was sampled. Trimming removed 5 bases at V and 8 bases at J, with 15 bases between. Per the germline V gene, CDR1 is SGHTA and CDR2 is FQGTGA. The CDR3 is 13 residues long. The sample comes from a study of T cells in Graves' hyperthyroidism and ophthalmopathy. It was RNA transcripts that yielded the amplified TCR beta CDR3 regions. A set of HTBI primers served as the primers for a first-round RT-PCR of the TCR CDR3. MiXCR, run by TCRdb on the multiplex PCR reads, gives a single entry per CDR3 protein. Here the sample spans approximately 260,000 distinct CDR3 sequences, roughly 15% being singletons.

Findings and caveats of the study: Blood samples included most of the expanded thyroid clonotypes exceeding 0.001.

Sequences were obtained from blood. The receptor was isolated from a woman aged 50 to 60 with Graves' hyperthyroidism that later progressed to Graves' ophthalmopathy. This chain links TRBV7-3 with TRBJ1-1; D is uncertain. CDR3 residues: CASSPSSEREAFF. CDR3 DNA: TGTGCCAGCAGCCCCAGTTCTGAGAGAGAAGCTTTCTTT.